Each of the 28 T cell receptor beta chains below was sequenced from the same sample in a study of OX40 agonist ivuxolimab in advanced cancers. Sequencing used immunoSEQ multiplex PCR; TCRdb keeps in-frame clones, though not all of them. In the table there are 50,000 or so clones, roughly 88% of which are singletons. This material consisted of CD4+ or CD8+ T cells sorted from blood, taken in a trial of the OX40 agonist ivuxolimab. These receptor sequences come from an adult with an advanced solid tumor such as melanoma, head and neck, liver or kidney cancer.

A remark on this clone: Other DNA variants within this sample encode the same CDR3. This rearrangement joins TRBV11-3 to TRBJ2-2; D remains ambiguous. V lost 3 bases and J 3 bases, leaving 2 bases between the germline ends. CDR1 and CDR2 from the germline V gene are SGHNT and YENEEA. This CDR3 is 12 amino acids long. In DNA form, the CDR3 reads TGTGCCAGCAGCTTTGACACCGGGGAGCTGTTTTTT. Residues: CASSFDTGELFF.

This clone appeared a single time. V and J are TRBV10-1 and TRBJ1-1; D gene unclear. The CDR3 is 14 residues long. V was pared by 5 bases and J by 0 bases, with 10 bases between. CDR1 and CDR2 from the germline V gene are WNHNN and SYGVQD (reference sequence). The CDR3 DNA sequence: TGCGCCAGCAGTCCCGCGAGGATGAACACTGAAGCTTTCTTT. Its translation: CASSPARMNTEAFF.

This chain uses TRBV19 with TRBJ2-7, with D uncertain. V lost 1 base, J lost 3 bases, and 13 bases lay in between. Germline V gene sequence: CDR1 LNHDA, CDR2 SQIVND (reference sequence). The CDR3 spans 15 residues. This CDR3 reads CASSIAGGTYYEQYF. The CDR3 coding sequence is TGTGCCAGTAGTATAGCCGGTGGCACCTACTACGAGCAGTACTTC. The variable domain in full, with the rest retrieved from reference TRBV19 and TRBJ2-7, is DGGITQSPKYLFRKEGQNVTLSCEQNLNHDAMYWYRQDPGQGLRLIYYSQIVNDFQKGDIAEGYSVSREKKESFPLTVTSAQKNPTAFYLCASSIAGGTYYEQYFGPGTRLTVT.

The V call is TRBV4-1, the J call TRBJ1-1, with TRBD1 identical over 7 bases. The CDR3 has 15 amino acids. Germline V gives CDR1 MGHRA, CDR2 YSYEKL. Trimming at V came to 1 base and at J to 3 bases, leaving 5 bases not matched to a gene. The chain's CDR3 is CASSQADRVDTEAFF. The DNA for the CDR3 is TGCGCCAGCAGCCAAGCTGACAGGGTGGACACTGAAGCTTTCTTT.

The rearrangement joins TRBV10-1 to TRBJ2-7; TRBD1 might be the D (5 bases). The V gene lost 1 base and the J gene lost 7 bases, with 11 bases spanning the gap. CDR3 size: 13 residues. In germline, CDR1 is WNHNN, CDR2 SYGVQD (reference sequence). The CDR3 protein is CASSELQGWEQYF. For the CDR3, the DNA is TGCGCCAGCAGTGAGTTGCAGGGCTGGGAGCAGTACTTC.

V is TRBV5-6 and J is TRBJ2-7; D remains ambiguous. V lost 4 bases and J lost 2, with 13 bases in between. Germline V gene sequence: CDR1 SGHDT, CDR2 YYEEEE. The CDR3 has 14 residues. The DNA for the CDR3 is TGTGCCAGCAGCCGATTTGGGCCCACCTACGAGCAGTACTTC. Translation: CASSRFGPTYEQYF.

V gene TRBV6-5 combines with J gene TRBJ1-2; D might be TRBD1 (6 bases). The ends were cut back, 7 bases at V and 8 bases at J, with 17 bases in the middle. The germline V gene has CDR1 MNHEY and CDR2 SVGAGI. The CDR3 covers 13 residues. This CDR3 reads CASTLRGGAGYTF. The CDR3 DNA reads as TGTGCCAGCACTCTTAGGGGGGGCGCCGGCTACACCTTC.

This sequence joins TRBV4-2 and TRBJ2-7; 10 nucleotides align to TRBD2. Germline CDR1 and CDR2: LGHNA and YNFKEQ. V dropped 1 base and J dropped 6; count of bases not matched to a gene: 6. The CDR3 is made up of 15 amino acids. CDR3 sequence: CASSQGLAGGVEQYF. The CDR3 DNA reads TGTGCCAGCAGCCAAGGGTTAGCGGGAGGAGTCGAGCAGTACTTC.

The chain links TRBV28 to TRBJ1-5, with TRBD1 as a possible D gene (6 bases). The CDR3 sequence is 16 residues long. V dropped 1 base and J dropped 6 bases, with 16 bases sitting between them. Germline CDR1 and CDR2: MDHEN and SYDVKM. Here the CDR3 DNA reads TGTGCCAGCAGTTTATTAACAGGGAGAGTGGGTCAGCCCCAGCATTTT. It translates to CASSLLTGRVGQPQHF.

This clone was seen only once. Here the CDR3 reads CASSDRTGGTEAFF. As DNA, the CDR3 is TGTGCCAGCAGTGATAGGACAGGGGGCACTGAAGCTTTCTTT. V and J are TRBV2 and TRBJ1-1; 10 positions match TRBD1. The CDR3 contains 14 residues. The ends lost 3 bases at V and 4 bases at J; junction bases unmatched: 2. Looked up from germline, CDR1 is SNHLY and CDR2 is FYNNEI.

The rearrangement links TRBV5-1 to TRBJ2-7; TRBD1 might be the D (5 bases). This CDR3 spans 14 amino acids. Germline values: CDR1 SGHRS, CDR2 YFSETQ. Trimming removed 0 bases from V and 6 bases from J, with 13 bases in between. DNA for the CDR3: TGCGCCAGCAGCTTGGCCCGCCAGGGCGGCGAGCAGTACTTC. This translates into CASSLARQGGEQYF.

The chain has TRBV6-1 and TRBJ2-5; possibly TRBD2 for D (7 bases). Looked up from germline, CDR1 is MNHNS and CDR2 is SASEGT. Trimming pared 4 bases from V and 6 bases from J, leaving 18 bases between. The CDR3 consists of 15 residues. CDR3 sequence reads: CASSGGRGEIQTQYF. The CDR3 DNA reads TGTGCCAGCAGTGGAGGGAGGGGGGAGATACAGACCCAGTACTTC.

V and J are TRBV11-2 and TRBJ1-4; no firm D call. V lost 3 bases and J 7 bases, leaving 9 bases between the germline ends. Germline loops: CDR1 SGHAT, CDR2 FQNNGV. The CDR3 runs to 13 residues. CDR3 nucleotides: TGTGCCAGCAGCTTGGGCGTTGGTGAAAAACTGTTTTTT. This translates into CASSLGVGEKLFF.

This rearrangement joins TRBV6-5 to TRBJ2-7, with TRBD1 identical over 8 bases. V was pared by 1 base and J by 5 bases, with 7 bases of the junction left unmatched. The CDR3 totals 15 residues. CDR1 MNHEY and CDR2 SVGAGI come from the germline V gene. The DNA for the CDR3 is TGTGCCAGCAGTTACTTGTGGCAGGGGGCAGACGAGCAGTACTTC. It encodes CASSYLWQGADEQYF.

V usage is TRBV5-1 and J usage is TRBJ1-1; D ambiguous. V lost 0 bases, J lost 1 base, and 4 bases lay in between. Per the germline V gene, CDR1 is SGHRS and CDR2 is YFSETQ. This CDR3 has 13 residues. In nucleotides, the CDR3 is TGCGCCAGCAGCTTGGAGGGGAACACTGAAGCTTTCTTT. This codes for CASSLEGNTEAFF.

This sequence joins TRBV18 and TRBJ2-1; perhaps TRBD2 as D (7 bases). Germline CDR1 and CDR2: KGHSH and LQKENI. Between the trimmed V and J ends, which lost 2 bases and 4 bases, there was a span of 15 bases. The CDR3 consists of 16 residues. CDR3 DNA sequence: TGTGCCAGCTCACCAGCCTCGGGGGGCACTTACAATGAGCAGTTCTTC. It yields the protein CASSPASGGTYNEQFF.

The chain employs TRBV6-5 and TRBJ1-5; the D gene is possibly TRBD1 (5 bases). The V gene lost 5 bases and the J gene lost 9 bases, with 14 bases spanning the gap. The CDR3 runs to 13 residues. Germline V lookup: CDR1 MNHEY, CDR2 SVGAGI. The CDR3 here is CASSPMPGTPQHF. CDR3 coding DNA: TGTGCCAGCAGTCCCATGCCAGGGACGCCCCAGCATTTT.

Only one count was recorded for this clone. V is TRBV6-1 and J is TRBJ2-7, with 9 bases aligning to TRBD2. The germline V gene encodes CDR1 MNHNS and CDR2 SASEGT. The CDR3 is 15 residues long. Germline trimming cut 0 bases from V and 3 bases from J; bases unmatched to any gene: 3. In nucleotides, the CDR3 is TGTGCCAGCAGTGAAGCGCTAGCGGGGTACTACGAGCAGTACTTC. Translation gives CASSEALAGYYEQYF.

The V and J genes are TRBV2 and TRBJ1-1, with 10 bases identical to TRBD1. Germline CDR1 is SNHLY and CDR2 is FYNNEI. J was trimmed by 11 bases and V by 5 bases; bases with no gene match: 14. This CDR3 is built from 15 residues. CDR3: CASSITRGTGASAFF. DNA of the CDR3: TGTGCCAGCAGTATCACTAGGGGGACAGGGGCCTCGGCTTTCTTT.

The V and J genes are TRBV5-4 and TRBJ2-3, with 8 bases matching TRBD2. The V gene end was trimmed by 3 bases and the J gene end by 3 bases; junction bases not matched to a gene: 9. The CDR3 has 16 amino acids. Per the germline V gene, CDR1 is SGHNT and CDR2 is YYREEE (reference sequence). This CDR3 reads CASSYLAGKKTDTQYF. The CDR3 region has the DNA TGTGCCAGCAGCTACTTAGCGGGAAAAAAGACAGATACGCAGTATTTT. Full variable domain (rest looked up from reference TRBV5-4 and TRBJ2-3): ETGVTQSPTHLIKTRGQQVTLRCSSQSGHNTVSWYQQALGQGPQFIFQYYREEENGRGNFPPRFSGLQFPNYSSELNVNALELDDSALYLCASSYLAGKKTDTQYFGPGTRLTVL.

The CDR3 here is CSVEDLGGPHQETQYF. The CDR3 bases are TGCAGCGTTGAAGATTTAGGGGGACCTCACCAAGAGACCCAGTACTTC. V and J are TRBV29-1 and TRBJ2-5, with a possible D match to TRBD1 (6 bases). The CDR3 covers 16 residues. V dropped 0 bases and J dropped 0 bases, with 14 bases sitting between them. Germline assignment: CDR1 SQVTM and CDR2 ANQGSEA.

The chain recombines TRBV6-5 with TRBJ2-1, with a tentative D call TRBD2 (5 bases). Trimming removed 6 bases from V and 3 bases from J, with 15 bases in between. Germline V gene lookup returns CDR1 MNHEY and CDR2 SVGAGI. The CDR3 totals 15 residues. Here the CDR3 DNA reads TGTGCCAGCAGCGCTTTGGGAGAAGTCTACAATGAGCAGTTCTTC. Translating gives CASSALGEVYNEQFF.

The chain uses TRBV28 and TRBJ1-2, with D hard to call. Germline V gene data show CDR1 as MDHEN and CDR2 as SYDVKM. The V end lost 5 bases, the J end lost 1 base, and 11 bases lay between the germline ends. The CDR3 contains 14 residues. The CDR3 DNA is TGTGCCAGCAGTGAGGTCAGAATTAACTATGGCTACACCTTC. It yields the protein CASSEVRINYGYTF.

The chain couples TRBV30 to TRBJ1-5; no clear D gene. CDR1 is GTSNPN, CDR2 SVGIG, per germline (reference sequence). CDR3 length: 13 residues. Trimming cost V 1 base and J 5 bases, with 9 bases left between them. The CDR3 region has the DNA TGTGCCTGGAGTGGGAGGCTCGATCAGCCCCAGCATTTT. Its translation: CAWSGRLDQPQHF.

This clone is a singleton in its sample. This chain joins TRBV5-6 and TRBJ2-5; 10 bases match TRBD1. Per the germline V gene, CDR1 is SGHDT and CDR2 is YYEEEE. CDR3 size: 13 residues. Trimming removed 7 bases from V and 4 bases from J; junction bases left unmatched: 4. CDR3 amino acids: CASGTGARETQYF. CDR3 nucleotide sequence: TGTGCCAGCGGGACAGGGGCGAGAGAGACCCAGTACTTC.

The J gene is TRBJ1-1, the V gene TRBV14; a possible D gene is TRBD1 (6 bases). The germline V and J ends were trimmed by 4 bases and 1 base, with 10 bases remaining between them. The CDR3 has 14 amino acids. Germline lookup yields CDR1 SGHDN and CDR2 FVKESK. CDR3 loop: CASSRPGQNTEAFF. The CDR3 region has the DNA TGTGCCAGCAGCCGCCCGGGACAGAACACTGAAGCTTTCTTT.

The J gene is TRBJ2-1, the V gene TRBV11-3; the D is unclear. Germline V lookup: CDR1 SGHNT, CDR2 YENEEA. Trimming pared 5 bases from V and 9 bases from J, leaving 14 bases between. The length of the CDR3 is 13 residues. CDR3 residues: CASSVDLLGEQFF. The CDR3 nucleotides read TGTGCCAGCAGCGTTGACCTCCTCGGTGAGCAGTTCTTC. Filled out from reference TRBV11-3 and TRBJ2-1, the complete variable domain reads EAGVVQSPRYKIIEKKQPVAFWCNPISGHNTLYWYLQNLGQGPELLIRYENEEAVDDSQLPKDRFSAERLKGVDSTLKIQPAELGDSAVYLCASSVDLLGEQFFGPGTRLTVL.

The chain is built from TRBV2 and TRBJ2-3, with D hard to call. CDR1 and CDR2 from the germline V gene are SNHLY and FYNNEI. Trimming removed 2 bases at V and 0 bases at J, with 6 bases between. The CDR3 length is 14 residues. The DNA of the CDR3 is TGTGCCAGCAGTGAATCGCCAAGCACAGATACGCAGTATTTT. It translates to CASSESPSTDTQYF.